This is a list of T cell receptor beta chains from one sample in a study of early T cells in non-severe SARS-CoV-2 infection. TCRdb itself ran the 5' RACE reads through MiXCR, one entry per CDR3 protein. The profile shows 70,000 to 75,000 distinct CDR3 sequences, 10% to 15% of them singletons. The sample comprised whole blood. The receptors derive from an adult who was a healthcare worker with PCR-confirmed SARS-CoV-2 infection or an uninfected control (not recorded which). Each CDR3 is given with its conserved first and last residue. Expanded clones get a size class; other rows say once, few or many, or leave the size out.

size | J | V | CDR3
many | TRBJ1-4 | TRBV19 | CASLNQNNEKLFF
many | TRBJ2-2 | TRBV7-3 | CASSPLSTSGELFF
. | TRBJ1-1 | TRBV6-4 | CASSGDGTEAFF
many | TRBJ2-1 | TRBV28 | CASSRVGATSYNEQFF
few | TRBJ2-7 | TRBV6-4 | CATGPMGYEQYF
few | TRBJ2-1 | TRBV5-1 | CASSGRGLAYNEQFF
. | TRBJ1-1 | TRBV20-1 | CSADIRQGKTEAFF
few | TRBJ1-1 | TRBV20-1 | CSARGDGNTEAFF
many | TRBJ2-3 | TRBV21-1 | CASSKVKTSGRGFW
many | TRBJ2-1 | TRBV5-5 | CASSFTGGVLRQFF
. | TRBJ2-5 | TRBV29-1 | CSVGAGDETQYF
. | TRBJ2-1 | TRBV6-1 | CASSPDALTSNEQFF
. | TRBJ2-7 | TRBV5-1 | CASSALAGGLSYEQYF
many | TRBJ1-5 | TRBV9 | CASSVPAPGKERPNQPQHF
many | TRBJ2-1 | TRBV7-9 | CASSLRPSGPDEQFF
many | TRBJ2-2 | TRBV7-8 | CASSLAGQSGELFF
many | TRBJ2-7 | TRBV19 | CASSIAGQAYEQYF
few | TRBJ2-3 | TRBV7-2 | CASSFRLAGGGTDTQYF
few | TRBJ2-2 | TRBV7-3 | CASSLTSGSVTGELFF
many | TRBJ2-7 | TRBV7-9 | CASSFAPHEQYF
many | TRBJ2-5 | TRBV5-4 | CASSVDRGLQETQYF
few | TRBJ1-5 | TRBV2 | CACSYSNQPQHF
. | TRBJ1-4 | TRBV20-1 | CSARDSGTGLVEKLFF
many | TRBJ2-7 | TRBV12-3/TRBV12-4 | CASSLDYEQYF
many | TRBJ2-1 | TRBV5-1 | CASSTGTSGSNEQFF
. | TRBJ1-4 | TRBV20-1 | CSAAPGIPNEKLFF
few | TRBJ1-4 | TRBV21-1 | CASSKALHDNEKLFF
few | TRBJ2-7 | TRBV28 | CASSAGQGPYEQYF
few | TRBJ2-7 | TRBV20-1 | CSALEIGQGAYEQYF
. | TRBJ2-7 | TRBV20-1 | CSAPRGTGQWEQYF
many | TRBJ2-5 | TRBV29-1 | CSVVPGPSETQYF
many | TRBJ1-1 | TRBV6-5 | CASSPGGTEAFF
. | TRBJ2-7 | TRBV13 | CASSSDRGVEQYF
many | TRBJ2-3 | TRBV19 | CASSPAQRETDTQYF
few | TRBJ1-1 | TRBV29-1 | CSARWDRENTEAFF
few | TRBJ1-3 | TRBV18 | CASSPPARDTIYF
many | TRBJ2-1 | TRBV5-1 | CASRGTSGPYNEQFF
few | TRBJ2-3 | TRBV7-2 | CASSFKAGGTDTQYF
medium-sized | TRBJ1-1 | TRBV7-6 | CASSLPGWAEAFF
. | TRBJ2-1 | TRBV25-1 | CASKTDSYQFF
many | TRBJ1-1 | TRBV20-1 | CSAWTGIGTEAFF
many | TRBJ2-3 | TRBV5-1 | CASSLFGEDTQYF
. | TRBJ2-5 | TRBV6-5 | CASSYGLAGGQETQYF
many | TRBJ2-3 | TRBV5-1 | CASSWGYTDTQYF
many | TRBJ1-1 | TRBV20-1 | CSARAGGTEAFF
few | TRBJ2-2 | TRBV7-2 | CASSLQGDVTGELFF
many | TRBJ2-1 | TRBV20-1 | CSAPRAGWRDNEQFF
many | TRBJ2-7 | TRBV23-1 | CASFRGDYPYEQYF
many | TRBJ2-7 | TRBV29-1 | CSSRTESYEQYF